This section outlines one T cell receptor beta chain sequence together with its context. V lost 8 bases and J lost 6, with 11 bases in between. The germline V gene has CDR1 SEHNR and CDR2 FQNEAQ (reference sequence). This CDR3 has 12 amino acids. This entry comes from a study of blood T cell repertoires in COVID-19. About the research overall: In each case, the material was cDNA or gDNA derived from T cells, B-cell-depleted T cells, or PBMCs.

The repertoire was sequenced with immunoSEQ multiplex PCR; TCRdb's copy has only in-frame clones and lacks some. The sample lists about 230,000 clones; 75% to 85% were seen once. This clonotype was sampled from a woman aged 80 or older with COVID-19, enrolled during active disease. The chain carries TRBV7-9 and TRBJ2-1; TRBD2 might be the D (5 bases). The sample consisted of peripheral blood. CDR3 loop: CASSRELNEQFF. Here the CDR3 DNA reads TGTGCCAGCTCACGGGAACTCAATGAGCAGTTCTTC.